This T cell receptor (beta chain) was retrieved from a study of regulatory T cells in long-lasting Graves disease (dated by TCRdb to about 2021). Regarding the complete study: Persistent Graves' disease meant more than 5 years of antithyroid drug treatment with TSH receptor autoantibodies that stayed positive. The study was registered as a clinical trial and conducted in China. Persistent Graves' disease patients were compared with newly diagnosed Graves' disease patients by peripheral blood TCR sequencing and RNA sequencing. TCR sequencing covered around 13 persistent and some 20 newly diagnosed Graves' disease patients, around 33 samples in total. Antithyroid drugs had been taken for about 10.3 years on average by persistent Graves' disease patients in the clinical cohort. Broader findings and caveats from the paper: Preferential use of TRBV28, TRBJ1-2 and TRBJ2-5 was observed in persistent disease, whereas TRBV20-1 and TRBJ2-1 were favored in newly diagnosed disease. Sequencing and analysis were restricted to the TCR beta chain. The small sample size was acknowledged by the authors as a limitation that may reduce accuracy. The study examined only peripheral blood because the primary lesion, thyroid tissue, could not be accessed. More public clonotypes were shared among persistent patients (around 3,000) than among newly diagnosed patients (roughly 1,000). Lower TCR Shannon entropy and fewer highly expanded clones were observed in persistent Graves' disease patients than in newly diagnosed patients, which suggested clonal expansion.

The intended sense of this specimen's time point label: persistent/refractory GD, antithyroid drugs over 5 years with positive TRAb. RNA was extracted from PBMCs in TRIzol for both TCR sequencing and RNA sequencing. The diagnosis of Graves' disease was made according to American Thyroid Association guidelines. Patients for the study were recruited at an endocrinology department in Xi'an, China. From each patient, 8 to 10 milliliters of peripheral blood was collected into an EDTA anticoagulant tube. Ficoll Paque Plus density gradient separation was used to isolate PBMCs, and no further T cell sorting was performed. An Agilent 2100 Bioanalyzer and agarose gel were used to check RNA quality, while a NanoDrop 2000 measured RNA concentration. Libraries were constructed by multiplex PCR. Instrument on record: Illumina HiSeq 4000. To build TCR beta libraries, CDR3 regions were amplified by Arm-PCR using iRepertoire HTBI primers. PCR products were gel purified before sequencing. The original pipeline was this. Gene usage analysis of CDR3 amino acid clonotypes relied on the roughly 60 TRBV and 14 TRBJ segments identified across samples. COPE and FqMerger were used to merge filtered high-quality paired reads into contigs. BLAST was used to align contigs to IMGT TRBV, TRBD and TRBJ reference genes, with CDR3 defined following IMGT. Clonotypes above 0.1% frequency were classified as highly expanded clones. Shannon entropy was used to measure repertoire diversity, and the Gini coefficient was used to measure V-J evenness. Clonotypes shared by more than one individual were considered public. TCRdb reworked the public reads: Q25 trimming with fastp, MiXCR clone assembly, productive beta chains retained. Each CDR3 protein gets just one entry, which takes the most common genes and DNA from the rows behind it. These V and J calls derive from TCRdb rather than the authors' analysis. The table for this sample lists around 500,000 distinct CDR3 sequences; less than 25% of them were counted only once. The leading ten clones occupy 7% to 10% of the sample.

Many counts were recorded for this clonotype. The antigen it binds to is not known. Base-call qualities are not available, and no considerably larger clone is one nucleotide away. The CDR3 holds 13 amino acids from the cysteine to the phenylalanine. CDR3 DNA only is kept here, 39 bases in frame from base 1. Cut back by 6 bases and 5 bases, the V and J ends lie 13 bases apart. The CDR1 and CDR2 encoded by the germline V gene are MDHEN and SYDVKM. The V and J genes are TRBV28 and TRBJ1-2; the D gene is possibly TRBD1, with 5 bases matching. The clonotype was recovered from a female donor with Graves disease. This material consisted of peripheral blood mononuclear cells (PBMCs), taken when the disease was refractory, from a patient treated with antithyroid drugs. The CDR3 reads as follows: CASRVETGYGYTF. The DNA sequence is given as TGTGCCAGCAGGGTAGAAACAGGTTATGGCTACACCTTC.